The 20 T cell receptor beta chains in this list originate from one sample, sequenced in a study of PD-1 blockade in mismatch repair-deficient tumors. Data came from immunoSEQ multiplex PCR; TCRdb stores just in-frame clones and leaves some out. The sample records about 130,000 clones, about 90% being singletons. Sample: peripheral blood, taken approximately 71 weeks after starting pembrolizumab. These receptors all stem from an adult with mismatch repair-deficient cancer.

This sequence joins TRBV10-2 and TRBJ2-7, with D possibly TRBD1 on 6 matching bases. From germline, CDR1 is WSHSY and CDR2 SAAADI. Trimming took off 2 bases at V and 6 bases at J, with 11 bases between the two ends. This CDR3 is built from 13 residues. This chain's CDR3 is CASSEIRGIEQYF. As DNA, the CDR3 is TGCGCCAGCAGTGAGATCAGGGGAATCGAGCAGTACTTC.

The genes are TRBV28 and TRBJ2-7, with D possibly called TRBD1 or TRBD2 (7 bases each). This CDR3 comprises 19 residues. From germline, CDR1 is MDHEN and CDR2 SYDVKM. Trimming stripped 2 bases from V and 7 bases from J, with 30 bases between. The CDR3 DNA sequence: TGTGCCAGCAGTTTAAGGGGGCCCTGGGGTAGCGGGCCTCGCCGGGAGCAGTACTTC. As protein: CASSLRGPWGSGPRREQYF.

J is TRBJ2-7 and V is TRBV6-6; 8 nucleotides match TRBD2. With V trimmed by 6 bases and J by 2 bases, 12 bases remained unmatched. The germline V gene has CDR1 MNHNY and CDR2 SVGAGI (reference sequence). This CDR3 has 16 residues. The CDR3 DNA reads as TGTGCCAGCAGGCCCCCCGGGACTAGTAGGACCTACGAGCAGTACTTC. Amino acids: CASRPPGTSRTYEQYF.

About this clone: This specimen includes other DNA sequences encoding the same CDR3. The genes are TRBV5-4 and TRBJ2-1; D unresolved. CDR1 and CDR2 from the germline V gene are SGHNT and YYREEE (reference sequence). Trimming cost V 0 bases and J 9 bases, with 4 bases left between them. The CDR3 consists of 11 residues. The CDR3 nucleotides are TGTGCCAGCAGCTTGGGAGCTGAGCAGTTCTTC. This sequence encodes CASSLGAEQFF.

The chain has TRBV4-1 and TRBJ2-7, with D maybe TRBD1 (5 bases). From germline, CDR1 is MGHRA and CDR2 YSYEKL. The CDR3 spans 14 residues. V shed 3 bases and J shed 0 bases, with 9 bases lying between them. CDR3 nucleotides: TGCGCCAGCAGCCACACGACAGACTCCTACGAGCAGTACTTC. It is translated as CASSHTTDSYEQYF.

V and J are TRBV11-2 and TRBJ2-7; D is possibly TRBD2 (5 bases). V was shortened by 2 bases and J by 0 bases, with 11 bases between the two germline ends. The CDR3 contains 15 residues. Germline loops: CDR1 SGHAT, CDR2 FQNNGV. The DNA of the CDR3 is TGTGCCAGCAGCTTAATAGCGCCGAGCTCCTACGAGCAGTACTTC. This encodes CASSLIAPSSYEQYF.

The sample holds a few counts of this clone. This is likely an artifact of a read error, given a far larger clone one base away. Other DNA sequences from this sample encode an identical CDR3 as well. CDR3 residues: CASSSWGISDEQYF. The DNA of the CDR3 is TGCGCCAGCAGCTCCTGGGGTATATCGGACGAGCAGTACTTC. The gene calls are TRBV5-1 and TRBJ2-7; D is unresolved. The germline CDR1 and CDR2 sequences are SGHRS and YFSETQ. V dropped 3 bases and J dropped 5 bases, with 15 bases sitting between them. This CDR3 has 14 residues.

This chain uses TRBV6-5 with TRBJ2-7, with D possibly being TRBD1 or TRBD2 (6 bases each). This CDR3 comprises 14 residues. Germline values: CDR1 MNHEY, CDR2 SVGAGI. V lost 7 bases, J lost 4 bases, and 17 bases lay in between. In nucleotides, the CDR3 is TGTGCCAGCACTAAAGGGGGGATTGGGTACGAGCAGTACTTC. Protein sequence: CASTKGGIGYEQYF.

The rearrangement links TRBV4-3 to TRBJ1-2, with 10 positions matching TRBD1. CDR1 is LGHNA, CDR2 YSLEER, per germline. Losses at the gene ends were 4 bases for V and 6 bases for J; bases not matched to a gene: 2. The CDR3 is 13 amino acids. The chain's CDR3 is CASSPGQGDGYTF. CDR3 in DNA: TGCGCCAGCAGCCCCGGACAGGGGGATGGCTACACCTTC.

V usage is TRBV7-6 and J usage is TRBJ2-2, with 10 positions matching TRBD1. CDR3 length: 17 residues. Unmatched junction bases numbered 7, after V lost 2 bases and J lost 4 bases. CDR1 and CDR2 (germline): SGHVS, FNYEAQ. In nucleotides, the CDR3 is TGTGCCAGCAGCTTATGGGGACAGGGGCGGAGCACCGGGGAGCTGTTTTTT. Translation: CASSLWGQGRSTGELFF.

The chain combines TRBV6-5 with TRBJ2-1; D ambiguous. There are 13 residues in the CDR3. Between the trimmed V and J ends, which lost 6 bases and 9 bases, there was a span of 15 bases. CDR1 is MNHEY, CDR2 SVGAGI, per germline. The CDR3 sequence is CASSPFAFFEQFF. Here the CDR3 DNA reads TGTGCCAGCAGCCCCTTCGCCTTTTTTGAGCAGTTCTTC.

This clone is a singleton in its sample. J is TRBJ2-2 and V is TRBV5-6; no firm D call. Between the trimmed V and J ends, which lost 4 bases and 3 bases, there was a span of 7 bases. Germline-derived CDR1 and CDR2 are SGHDT and YYEEEE. This CDR3 is built from 13 residues. The CDR3 reads CASSDLYTGELFF. Written as DNA, the CDR3 is TGTGCCAGCAGCGACCTGTACACCGGGGAGCTGTTTTTT.

This chain links TRBV11-2 with TRBJ1-1; D may be TRBD1 (5 bases). CDR3 size: 13 residues. CDR1 is SGHAT and CDR2 is FQNNGV in the germline V gene. V lost 5 bases and J lost 3, with 10 bases in between. The CDR3 region has the DNA TGTGCCAGCAGCCGACAGAAACACACTGAAGCTTTCTTT. Its protein product is CASSRQKHTEAFF.

For the CDR3, the DNA is TGTGCCAGCAGCGTAGCGGGCACCGGAGCAGATACGCAGTATTTT. Protein sequence: CASSVAGTGADTQYF. The chain uses TRBV9 and TRBJ2-3; D unresolved. CDR1 and CDR2 from the germline V gene are SGDLS and YYNGEE. The ends were cut back, 0 bases at V and 4 bases at J, with 12 bases in the middle. The CDR3 runs 15 residues.

This clone was detected only once. The V call is TRBV7-9, the J call TRBJ2-5, with D perhaps given as TRBD1 or TRBD2 (5 bases each). Trimming removed 2 bases at V and 5 bases at J, with 24 bases between. This CDR3 has 18 amino acids. Germline lookup yields CDR1 SEHNR and CDR2 FQNEAQ (reference sequence). The CDR3 loop is CASSLNPQGGHVEETQYF. CDR3 in DNA: TGTGCCAGCAGCTTAAACCCCCAGGGCGGGCACGTTGAGGAGACCCAGTACTTC.

This chain joins TRBV10-3 and TRBJ2-3; 9 nucleotides agree with TRBD1. Losses at the gene ends were 6 bases for V and 3 bases for J; bases not matched to a gene: 7. Per germline, CDR1 ENHRY and CDR2 SYGVKD. The CDR3 has 15 residues. This CDR3 is CAIREGDRATDTQYF. CDR3 DNA sequence: TGTGCCATCAGGGAGGGGGACAGGGCGACAGATACGCAGTATTTT.

The J gene is TRBJ1-5, the V gene TRBV6-4; D is perhaps TRBD1 (5 bases). V shed 8 bases and J shed 1 base, with 24 bases lying between them. Germline V CDR1 and CDR2: MRHNA, SNTAGT. The CDR3 extends over 18 amino acids. CDR3 residues: CASVGPDRYRDSNQPQHF. The CDR3 DNA is TGTGCCAGCGTAGGACCCGATCGATACCGGGACAGCAATCAGCCCCAGCATTTT.

The rearrangement links TRBV10-2 to TRBJ1-4; D not certain. Germline lookup yields CDR1 WSHSY and CDR2 SAAADI. The CDR3 has 14 amino acids. Trimming took 3 bases from V and 7 from J, leaving 12 bases between them. This CDR3 is CASSELSGSEKLFF. The CDR3 DNA sequence: TGCGCCAGCAGTGAATTGAGCGGTAGTGAAAAACTGTTTTTT.

This clone was recorded a few times. The chain employs TRBV30 and TRBJ2-7; D unclear. This CDR3 region has 12 residues. With 1 base removed from V and 5 bases from J, the gap between germline ends came to 9 bases. Germline V gives CDR1 GTSNPN, CDR2 SVGIG (reference sequence). The CDR3: CAWSGESHEQYF. DNA for the CDR3: TGTGCCTGGAGTGGAGAATCCCACGAGCAGTACTTC.

The V gene is TRBV9, the J gene TRBJ2-5; TRBD2 matches at 8 bases. Trimming at V came to 0 bases and at J to 7 bases, leaving 8 bases not matched to a gene. Germline V gives CDR1 SGDLS, CDR2 YYNGEE. The CDR3 is 15 residues long. As DNA, the CDR3 is TGTGCCAGCAGCGTAGTTGGACTAGCAAATCGGACCCAGTACTTC. This codes for CASSVVGLANRTQYF. Variable domain in full (rest from reference TRBV9 and TRBJ2-5): DSGVTQTPKHLITATGQRVTLRCSPRSGDLSVYWYQQSLDQGLQFLIQYYNGEERAKGNILERFSAQQFPDLHSELNLSSLELGDSALYFCASSVVGLANRTQYFGPGTRLLVL.